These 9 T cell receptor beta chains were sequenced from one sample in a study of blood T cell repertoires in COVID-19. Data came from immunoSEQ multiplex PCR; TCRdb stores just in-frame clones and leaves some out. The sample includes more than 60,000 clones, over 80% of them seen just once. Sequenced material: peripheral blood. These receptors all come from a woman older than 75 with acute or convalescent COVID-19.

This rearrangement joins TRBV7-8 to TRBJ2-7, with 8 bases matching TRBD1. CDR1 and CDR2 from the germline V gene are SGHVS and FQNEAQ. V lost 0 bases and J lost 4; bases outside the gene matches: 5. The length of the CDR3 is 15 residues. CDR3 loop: CASSLAETGVYEQYF. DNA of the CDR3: TGTGCCAGCAGCTTAGCGGAGACAGGGGTATACGAGCAGTACTTC.

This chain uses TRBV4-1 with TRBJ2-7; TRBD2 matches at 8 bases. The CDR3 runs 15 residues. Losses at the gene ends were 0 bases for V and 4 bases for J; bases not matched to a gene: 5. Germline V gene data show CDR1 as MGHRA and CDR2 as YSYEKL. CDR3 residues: CASSQESGSTYEQYF. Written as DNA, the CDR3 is TGCGCCAGCAGCCAAGAAAGCGGGAGTACGTACGAGCAGTACTTC.

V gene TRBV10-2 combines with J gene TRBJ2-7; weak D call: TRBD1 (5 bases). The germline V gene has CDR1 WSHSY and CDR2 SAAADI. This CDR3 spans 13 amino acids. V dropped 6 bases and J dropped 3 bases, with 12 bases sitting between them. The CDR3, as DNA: TGCGCCAGCAGCGCACAGGTTTTCTACGAGCAGTACTTC. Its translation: CASSAQVFYEQYF.

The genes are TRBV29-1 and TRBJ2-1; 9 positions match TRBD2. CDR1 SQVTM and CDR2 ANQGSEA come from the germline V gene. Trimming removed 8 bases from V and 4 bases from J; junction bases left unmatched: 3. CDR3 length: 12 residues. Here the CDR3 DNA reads TGCAGCACCAGCGGGAGGTACAATGAGCAGTTCTTC. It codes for CSTSGRYNEQFF.

The CDR3 loop is CASSQESWTIGYGYTF. The CDR3 DNA is TGTGCCAGCAGCCAAGAATCGTGGACTATTGGCTATGGCTACACCTTC. The chain employs TRBV14 and TRBJ1-2; no clear D gene. The V end was cut by 0 bases, the J end by 4 bases, with 15 bases between. Germline CDR1 is SGHDN and CDR2 is FVKESK. This CDR3 comprises 16 residues.

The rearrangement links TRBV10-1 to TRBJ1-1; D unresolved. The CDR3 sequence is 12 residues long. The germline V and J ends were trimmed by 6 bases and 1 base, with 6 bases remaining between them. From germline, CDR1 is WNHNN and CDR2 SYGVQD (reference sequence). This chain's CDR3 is CASSAGNTEAFF. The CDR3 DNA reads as TGCGCCAGCAGCGCCGGGAACACTGAAGCTTTCTTT.

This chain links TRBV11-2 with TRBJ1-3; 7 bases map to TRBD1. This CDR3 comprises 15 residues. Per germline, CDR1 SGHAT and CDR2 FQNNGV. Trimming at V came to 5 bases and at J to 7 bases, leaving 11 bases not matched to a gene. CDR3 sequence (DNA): TGTGCCAGCAGCACGACCCCACAGGGGTCGAACACCATATATTTT. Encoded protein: CASSTTPQGSNTIYF.

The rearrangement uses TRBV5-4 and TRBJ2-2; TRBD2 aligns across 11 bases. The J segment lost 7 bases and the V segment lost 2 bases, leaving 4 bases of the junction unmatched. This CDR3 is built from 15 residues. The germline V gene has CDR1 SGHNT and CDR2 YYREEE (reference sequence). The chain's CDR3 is CASSFSGRAGGELFF. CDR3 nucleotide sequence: TGTGCCAGCAGCTTTAGCGGGAGGGCCGGCGGGGAGCTGTTTTTT. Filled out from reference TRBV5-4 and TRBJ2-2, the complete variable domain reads ETGVTQSPTHLIKTRGQQVTLRCSSQSGHNTVSWYQQALGQGPQFIFQYYREEENGRGNFPPRFSGLQFPNYSSELNVNALELDDSALYLCASSFSGRAGGELFFGEGSRLTVL.

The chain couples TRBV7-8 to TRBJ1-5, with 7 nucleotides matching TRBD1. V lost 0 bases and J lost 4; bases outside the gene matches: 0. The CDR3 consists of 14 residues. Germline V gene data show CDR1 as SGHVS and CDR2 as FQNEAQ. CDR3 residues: CASSLADRNQPQHF. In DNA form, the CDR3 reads TGTGCCAGCAGCTTAGCGGACAGGAATCAGCCCCAGCATTTT.